The subject of this entry is one T cell receptor (beta chain). This sample was included in a study of molecular identifiers for immune sequencing clone quantification. Naive CD8 sequencing libraries were generated from approximately 20,000 to 1,000,000 sorted cells, with 10%, 30% or 50% RNA as input. Listed TCR primers and previously described methods were used for bulk TCR libraries. In TCRdb, the PCR reads were re-called with MiXCR into one record per CDR3 protein. The sample lists about 640,000 distinct CDR3 sequences, approximately 20% occurring once. The CDR3 length is 13 residues. Trimming cost V 1 base and J 6 bases, with 6 bases left between them.

The rearrangement links TRBV12-3 or TRBV12-4 to TRBJ2-2; unclear D gene. The source material was naive CD8+ T cells from blood, with Jurkat cell RNA spiked in. The subset denotes: FACS-sorted CD8+CD4-CCR7+CD45RA+ naive T cells. This sequence originates from a human donor in good health. Some libraries in this study had Jurkat cell RNA spiked in. This CDR3 reads CASSLDGPGELFF. For the CDR3, the DNA is TGTGCCAGCAGTTTAGATGGGCCCGGGGAGCTGTTTTTT.